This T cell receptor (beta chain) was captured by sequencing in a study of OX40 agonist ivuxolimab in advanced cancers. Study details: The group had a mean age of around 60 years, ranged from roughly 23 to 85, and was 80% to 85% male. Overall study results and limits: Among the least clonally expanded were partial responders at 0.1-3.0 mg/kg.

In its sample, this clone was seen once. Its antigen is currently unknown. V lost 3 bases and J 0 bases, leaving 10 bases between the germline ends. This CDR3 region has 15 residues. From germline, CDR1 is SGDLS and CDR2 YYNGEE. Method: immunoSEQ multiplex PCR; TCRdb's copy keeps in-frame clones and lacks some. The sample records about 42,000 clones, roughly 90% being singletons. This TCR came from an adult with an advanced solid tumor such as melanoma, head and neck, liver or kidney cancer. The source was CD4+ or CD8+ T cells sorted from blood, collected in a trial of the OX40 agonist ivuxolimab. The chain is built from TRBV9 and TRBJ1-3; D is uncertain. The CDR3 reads CASSASYPSGNTIYF. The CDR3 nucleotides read TGTGCCAGCAGCGCGTCCTACCCCTCTGGAAACACCATATATTTT.